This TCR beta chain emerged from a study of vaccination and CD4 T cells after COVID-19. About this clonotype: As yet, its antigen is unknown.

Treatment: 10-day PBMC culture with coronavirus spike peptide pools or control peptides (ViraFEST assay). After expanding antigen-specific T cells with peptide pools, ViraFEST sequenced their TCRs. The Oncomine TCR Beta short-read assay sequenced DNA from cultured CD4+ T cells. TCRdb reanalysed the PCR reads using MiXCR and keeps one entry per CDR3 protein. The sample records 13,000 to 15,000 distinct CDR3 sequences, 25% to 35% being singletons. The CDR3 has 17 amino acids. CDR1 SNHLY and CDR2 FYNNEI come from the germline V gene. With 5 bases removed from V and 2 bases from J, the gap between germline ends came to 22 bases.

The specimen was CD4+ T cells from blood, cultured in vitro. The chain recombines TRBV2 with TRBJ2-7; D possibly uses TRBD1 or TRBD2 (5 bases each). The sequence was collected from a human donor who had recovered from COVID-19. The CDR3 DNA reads TGTGCCAGCAGTCGAATTATCCCGGGACGGAGAACCTACGAGCAGTACTTC. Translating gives CASSRIIPGRRTYEQYF.